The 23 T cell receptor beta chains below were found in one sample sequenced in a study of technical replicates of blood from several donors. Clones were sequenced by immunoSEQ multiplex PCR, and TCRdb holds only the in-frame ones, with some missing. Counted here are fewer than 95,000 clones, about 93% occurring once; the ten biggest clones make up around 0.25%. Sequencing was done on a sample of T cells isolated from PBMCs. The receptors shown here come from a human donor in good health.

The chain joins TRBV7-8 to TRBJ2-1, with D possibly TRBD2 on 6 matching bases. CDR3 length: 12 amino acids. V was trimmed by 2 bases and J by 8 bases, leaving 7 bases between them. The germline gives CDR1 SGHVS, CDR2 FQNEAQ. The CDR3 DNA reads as TGTGCCAGCAGCTTATGGAGGGATGAGCAGTTCTTC. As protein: CASSLWRDEQFF.

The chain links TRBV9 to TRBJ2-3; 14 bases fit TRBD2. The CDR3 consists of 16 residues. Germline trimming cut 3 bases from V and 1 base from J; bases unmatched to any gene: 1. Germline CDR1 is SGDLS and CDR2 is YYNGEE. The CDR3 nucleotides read TGTGCCAGCAGCGCGGGACTAGCGGGGGGCACAGATACGCAGTATTTT. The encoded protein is CASSAGLAGGTDTQYF.

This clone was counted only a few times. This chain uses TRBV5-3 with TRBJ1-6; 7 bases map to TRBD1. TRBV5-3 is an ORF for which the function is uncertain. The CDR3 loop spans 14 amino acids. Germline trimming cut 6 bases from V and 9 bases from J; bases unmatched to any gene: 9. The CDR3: CARTPEGALSPLHF. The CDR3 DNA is TGTGCCAGAACCCCCGAGGGGGCGCTTTCACCCCTCCACTTT.

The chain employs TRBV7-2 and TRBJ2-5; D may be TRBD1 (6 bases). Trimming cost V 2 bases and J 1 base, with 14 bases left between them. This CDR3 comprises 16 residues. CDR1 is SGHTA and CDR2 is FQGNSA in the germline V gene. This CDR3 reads CASSLSTGKLQETQYF. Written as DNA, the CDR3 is TGTGCCAGCAGCTTATCTACAGGGAAGCTCCAAGAGACCCAGTACTTC.

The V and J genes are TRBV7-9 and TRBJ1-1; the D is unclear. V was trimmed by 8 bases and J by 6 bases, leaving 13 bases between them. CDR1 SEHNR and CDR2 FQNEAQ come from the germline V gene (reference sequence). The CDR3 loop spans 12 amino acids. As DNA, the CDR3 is TGTGCCAGCGGTCTACAGATAGCTGAAGCTTTCTTT. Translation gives CASGLQIAEAFF.

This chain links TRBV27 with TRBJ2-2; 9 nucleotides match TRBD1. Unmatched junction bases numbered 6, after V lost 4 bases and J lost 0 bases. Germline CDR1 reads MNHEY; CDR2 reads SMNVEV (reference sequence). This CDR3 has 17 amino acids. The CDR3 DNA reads TGTGCCAGCAGTTGGGGGACAGGGATTGCGAACACCGGGGAGCTGTTTTTT. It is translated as CASSWGTGIANTGELFF.

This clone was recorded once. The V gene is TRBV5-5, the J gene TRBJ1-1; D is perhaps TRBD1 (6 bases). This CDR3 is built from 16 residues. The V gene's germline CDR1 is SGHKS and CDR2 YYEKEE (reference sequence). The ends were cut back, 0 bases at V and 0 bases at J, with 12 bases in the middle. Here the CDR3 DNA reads TGTGCCAGCAGCTTGGCAGGGGTAGAGGTGAACACTGAAGCTTTCTTT. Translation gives CASSLAGVEVNTEAFF.

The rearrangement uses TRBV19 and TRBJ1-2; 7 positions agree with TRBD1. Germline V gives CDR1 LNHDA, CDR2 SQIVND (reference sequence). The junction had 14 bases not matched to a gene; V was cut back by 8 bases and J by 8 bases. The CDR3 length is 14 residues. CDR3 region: CASAPEDRSRGYTF. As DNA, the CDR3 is TGTGCCAGTGCCCCGGAGGACAGGTCGCGGGGCTACACCTTC.

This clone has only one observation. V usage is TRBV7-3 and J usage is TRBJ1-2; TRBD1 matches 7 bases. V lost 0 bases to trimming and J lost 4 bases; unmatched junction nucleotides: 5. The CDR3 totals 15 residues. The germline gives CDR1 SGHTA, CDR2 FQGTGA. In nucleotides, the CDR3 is TGTGCCAGCAGCTTAACTCGGACAGGCTTCTATGGCTACACCTTC. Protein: CASSLTRTGFYGYTF.

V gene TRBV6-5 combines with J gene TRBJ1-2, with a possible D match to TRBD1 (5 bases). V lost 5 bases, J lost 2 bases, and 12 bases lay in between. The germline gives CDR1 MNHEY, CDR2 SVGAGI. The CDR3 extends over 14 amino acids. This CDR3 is CASSRGRLNYGYTF. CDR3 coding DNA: TGTGCCAGCAGTAGGGGCCGCCTCAACTATGGCTACACCTTC.

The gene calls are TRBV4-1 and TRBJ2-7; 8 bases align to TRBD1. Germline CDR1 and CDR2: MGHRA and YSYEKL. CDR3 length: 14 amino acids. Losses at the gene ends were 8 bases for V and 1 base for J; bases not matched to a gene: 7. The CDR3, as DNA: TGCGCCAGCCGAGCCCGGACAGGGTCCTACGAGCAGTACTTC. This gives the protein CASRARTGSYEQYF.

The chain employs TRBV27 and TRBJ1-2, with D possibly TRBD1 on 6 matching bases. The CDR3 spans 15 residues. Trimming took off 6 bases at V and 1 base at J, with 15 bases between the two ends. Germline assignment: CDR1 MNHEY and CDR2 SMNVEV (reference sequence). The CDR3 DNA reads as TGTGCCAGCAGGACTAACAGGGCAATTAACTATGGCTACACCTTC. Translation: CASRTNRAINYGYTF.

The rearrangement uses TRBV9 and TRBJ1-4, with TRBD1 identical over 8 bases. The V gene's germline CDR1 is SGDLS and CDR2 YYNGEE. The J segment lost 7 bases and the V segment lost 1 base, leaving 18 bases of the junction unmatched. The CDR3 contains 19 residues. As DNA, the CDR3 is TGTGCCAGCAGCGTAACCGGGACAGGAGGTGTAGGGCGTAGTGAAAAACTGTTTTTT. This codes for CASSVTGTGGVGRSEKLFF.

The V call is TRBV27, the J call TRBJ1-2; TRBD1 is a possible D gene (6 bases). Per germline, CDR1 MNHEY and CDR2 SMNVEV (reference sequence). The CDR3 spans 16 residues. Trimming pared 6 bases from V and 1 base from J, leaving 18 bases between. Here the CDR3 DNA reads TGTGCCAGCAGCCCGAGGGGAGGGGGTTATAACTATGGCTACACCTTC. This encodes CASSPRGGGYNYGYTF.

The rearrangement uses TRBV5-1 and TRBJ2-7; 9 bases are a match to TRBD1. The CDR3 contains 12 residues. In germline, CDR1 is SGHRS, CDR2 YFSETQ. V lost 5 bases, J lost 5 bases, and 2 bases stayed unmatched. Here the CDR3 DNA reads TGCGCCAGCAGACAGGGGGCCAACGAGCAGTACTTC. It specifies CASRQGANEQYF.

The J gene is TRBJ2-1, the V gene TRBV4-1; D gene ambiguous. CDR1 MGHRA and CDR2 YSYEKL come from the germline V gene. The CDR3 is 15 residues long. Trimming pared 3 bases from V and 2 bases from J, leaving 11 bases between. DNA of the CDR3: TGCGCCAGCAGCCATGGAACTATAACCTACAATGAGCAGTTCTTC. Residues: CASSHGTITYNEQFF.

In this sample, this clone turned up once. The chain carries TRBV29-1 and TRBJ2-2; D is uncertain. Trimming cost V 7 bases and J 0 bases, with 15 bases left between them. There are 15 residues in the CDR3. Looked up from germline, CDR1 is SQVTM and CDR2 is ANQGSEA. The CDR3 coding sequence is TGCAGCGCTAGACGGCATCATTCGAACACCGGGGAGCTGTTTTTT. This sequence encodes CSARRHHSNTGELFF.

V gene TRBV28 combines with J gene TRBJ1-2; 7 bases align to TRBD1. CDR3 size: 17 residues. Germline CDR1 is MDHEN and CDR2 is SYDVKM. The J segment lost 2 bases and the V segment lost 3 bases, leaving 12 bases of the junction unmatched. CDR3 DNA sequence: TGTGCCAGCAGTTTGGGCAGGGGGAGGCGGAGAAACTATGGCTACACCTTC. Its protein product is CASSLGRGRRRNYGYTF.

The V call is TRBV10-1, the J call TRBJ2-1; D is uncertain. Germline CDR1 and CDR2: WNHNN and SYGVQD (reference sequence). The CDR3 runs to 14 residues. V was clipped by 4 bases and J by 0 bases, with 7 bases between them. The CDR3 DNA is TGCGCCAGCAGTGGGCAGGTCTCCTACAATGAGCAGTTCTTC. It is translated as CASSGQVSYNEQFF.

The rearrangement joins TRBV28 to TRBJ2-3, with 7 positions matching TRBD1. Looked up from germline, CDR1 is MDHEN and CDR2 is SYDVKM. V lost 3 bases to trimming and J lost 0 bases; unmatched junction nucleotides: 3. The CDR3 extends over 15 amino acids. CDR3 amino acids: CASSLLDRSTDTQYF. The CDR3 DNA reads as TGTGCCAGCAGTTTGTTGGACAGGAGCACAGATACGCAGTATTTT.

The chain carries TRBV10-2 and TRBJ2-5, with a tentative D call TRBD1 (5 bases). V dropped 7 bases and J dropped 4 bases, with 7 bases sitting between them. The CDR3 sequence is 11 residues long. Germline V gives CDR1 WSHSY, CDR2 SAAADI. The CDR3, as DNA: TGCGCCAGCACAGGGTCAGAGACCCAGTACTTC. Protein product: CASTGSETQYF.

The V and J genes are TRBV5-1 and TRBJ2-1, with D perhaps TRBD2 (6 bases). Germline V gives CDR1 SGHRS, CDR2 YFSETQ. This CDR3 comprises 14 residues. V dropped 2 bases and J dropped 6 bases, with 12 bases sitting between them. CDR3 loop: CASSFGGIFNEQFF. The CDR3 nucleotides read TGCGCCAGCAGCTTCGGGGGAATTTTCAATGAGCAGTTCTTC.

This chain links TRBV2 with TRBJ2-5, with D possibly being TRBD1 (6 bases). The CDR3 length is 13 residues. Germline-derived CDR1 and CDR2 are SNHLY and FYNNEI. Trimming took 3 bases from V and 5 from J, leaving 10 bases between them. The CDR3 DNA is TGTGCCAGCAGTGACCACAGGGAGGAGACCCAGTACTTC. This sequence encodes CASSDHREETQYF.